Each of the 14 T cell receptor beta chains below was sequenced from the same sample in a study of shared clonotypes between healthy human individuals. Naive CD8 cells were CD45RO-negative, positively selected for CCR7, excluding terminally differentiated effector memory CD45RA+ cells. The assay was immunoSEQ multiplex PCR, and TCRdb's table has in-frame clones only and misses some. The sample comprises roughly 890,000 clones, over 90% of which are singletons, and under 30% rests with the top ten. The sequenced sample consisted of naive CD8+ T cells sorted from blood. These receptors came from a man aged 25-40 years in good health.

V usage is TRBV11-2 and J usage is TRBJ2-7; the D gene is possibly TRBD1 (6 bases). From germline, CDR1 is SGHAT and CDR2 FQNNGV. With 1 base removed from V and 6 bases from J, the gap between germline ends came to 10 bases. CDR3 length: 13 amino acids. CDR3 residues: CASSLGTGLEQYF. The CDR3 DNA follows: TGTGCCAGCAGCTTAGGAACAGGGCTCGAGCAGTACTTC.

The rearrangement joins TRBV29-1 to TRBJ2-7, with D tentatively TRBD2 (7 bases). Germline loops: CDR1 SQVTM, CDR2 ANQGSEA. V lost 4 bases and J lost 0, with 13 bases in between. The CDR3 totals 14 residues. The CDR3 here is CSVVGGASSYEQYF. The CDR3, as DNA: TGCAGCGTTGTTGGGGGGGCCTCCTCCTACGAGCAGTACTTC.

The V gene is TRBV5-4, the J gene TRBJ2-7; a weak D match, TRBD2 (5 bases). The CDR3 sequence is 14 residues long. Germline V gene sequence: CDR1 SGHNT, CDR2 YYREEE (reference sequence). V lost 6 bases, J lost 2 bases, and 15 bases lay in between. The CDR3 region is CASMMEETPYEQYF. As DNA, the CDR3 is TGTGCCAGCATGATGGAGGAAACCCCCTACGAGCAGTACTTC.

This clone appeared a single time. The gene calls are TRBV9 and TRBJ1-4, with no clear D. Trimming removed 0 bases from V and 5 bases from J, with 8 bases in between. The CDR3 extends over 14 amino acids. Germline values: CDR1 SGDLS, CDR2 YYNGEE. This chain's CDR3 is CASSVEGGNEKLFF. In DNA, the CDR3 is TGTGCCAGCAGCGTAGAAGGCGGCAATGAAAAACTGTTTTTT.

With respect to this clone: The same CDR3 is also encoded by other DNA sequences in this sample. The chain has TRBV27 and TRBJ2-7; 8 bases are a match to TRBD1. Germline loops: CDR1 MNHEY, CDR2 SMNVEV (reference sequence). V lost 2 bases to trimming and J lost 4 bases; unmatched junction nucleotides: 1. This CDR3 has 13 amino acids. The CDR3 DNA reads TGTGCCAGCAGTTTACGACAGGGGTACGAGCAGTACTTC. Translation: CASSLRQGYEQYF.

V usage is TRBV29-1 and J usage is TRBJ2-1; a possible D gene is TRBD1 (6 bases). Germline V CDR1 and CDR2: SQVTM, ANQGSEA. Trimming shortened V by 6 bases and J by 4 bases, and 19 bases separated the two germline ends. The CDR3 consists of 15 residues. The chain's CDR3 is CSVADGTKIYNEQFF. CDR3 DNA sequence: TGCAGCGTCGCCGACGGGACAAAGATTTACAATGAGCAGTTCTTC.

Notes on this clone: Other DNA sequences in the same sample also yield this CDR3. This chain connects TRBV20-1 to TRBJ2-7, with no clear D. The germline gives CDR1 DFQATT, CDR2 SNEGSKA (reference sequence). The CDR3 is 11 amino acids. Trimming pared 1 base from V and 1 base from J, leaving 2 bases between. CDR3 sequence reads: CSARVSYEQYF. DNA of the CDR3: TGCAGTGCTAGAGTTTCCTACGAGCAGTACTTC.

This chain links TRBV9 with TRBJ2-1; TRBD2 agrees at 7 bases. V dropped 2 bases and J dropped 4; count of bases not matched to a gene: 6. Per the germline V gene, CDR1 is SGDLS and CDR2 is YYNGEE. CDR3 length equals 15 residues. The CDR3 loop reads CASSVAGTIYNEQFF. In DNA form, the CDR3 reads TGTGCCAGCAGCGTGGCCGGGACTATATACAATGAGCAGTTCTTC.

This chain uses TRBV25-1 with TRBJ2-1; unclear D gene. This CDR3 region has 12 residues. Deletions cut 6 bases from V and 8 bases from J, with 11 bases between. Germline loops: CDR1 MGHDK, CDR2 SYGVNS. CDR3 amino acids: CASRSVGDEQFF. The CDR3 DNA reads as TGTGCCAGCAGATCTGTAGGTGATGAGCAGTTCTTC.

The CDR3 DNA reads as TGTGCCAGTAGTAGGCGGGAGGGTTACGCCGGGGAGCTGTTTTTT. Protein product: CASSRREGYAGELFF. The rearrangement uses TRBV19 and TRBJ2-2; TRBD2 agrees at 9 bases. Germline trimming cut 4 bases from V and 6 bases from J; bases unmatched to any gene: 6. The CDR3 runs 15 residues. Germline V lookup: CDR1 LNHDA, CDR2 SQIVND (reference sequence).

As regards this clone: Distinct nucleotide sequences in the sample also encode this CDR3. The V and J genes are TRBV27 and TRBJ2-3, with a weak D call TRBD2 (6 bases). The germline V gene encodes CDR1 MNHEY and CDR2 SMNVEV (reference sequence). The CDR3 contains 14 residues. Trimming pared 5 bases from V and 2 bases from J, leaving 11 bases between. The CDR3 loop is CASSPGGPTDTQYF. As DNA, the CDR3 is TGTGCCAGCAGTCCAGGAGGGCCCACAGATACGCAGTATTTT.

As concerns this clone: Other DNA sequences in the sample encode the same CDR3. The gene calls are TRBV11-2 and TRBJ2-1; D not resolved. The CDR3 has 12 residues. V was shortened by 4 bases and J by 4 bases, with 5 bases between the two germline ends. Germline V gene data show CDR1 as SGHAT and CDR2 as FQNNGV. The CDR3 loop is CASSSEYNEQFF. The CDR3 region has the DNA TGTGCCAGCAGCTCCGAATACAATGAGCAGTTCTTC.

The V call is TRBV9, the J call TRBJ2-5, with D perhaps being TRBD1 or TRBD2 (7 bases each). V lost 3 bases to trimming and J lost 5 bases, with 23 bases between them. Germline loops: CDR1 SGDLS, CDR2 YYNGEE. The CDR3 runs 17 residues. The CDR3 DNA reads TGTGCCAGCAGCGCGGGCACAGGGGAGGGTTGGGTTGAGACCCAGTACTTC. Amino acid sequence: CASSAGTGEGWVETQYF.

The CDR3 here is CASRGTTEAFF. In DNA form, the CDR3 reads TGTGCCAGCCGGGGTACCACTGAAGCTTTCTTT. The rearrangement uses TRBV2 and TRBJ1-1; the D is unclear. The V end was cut by 8 bases, the J end by 4 bases, with 8 bases between. The CDR3 covers 11 residues. Germline CDR1 and CDR2: SNHLY and FYNNEI.